This T cell receptor beta chain was sequenced during a study of cytomegalovirus exposure and HLA in healthy donors. CDR3 length equals 15 residues. From germline, CDR1 is SNHLY and CDR2 FYNNEI. V lost 8 bases and J lost 4, with 20 bases in between. PCR used 60 Vbeta primers and 13 Jbeta primers. Profiled with immunoSEQ multiplex PCR; TCRdb holds only in-frame clones, not every one. The repertoire holds around 97,000 clones, around 10% seen once, with around 5% in the top ten. This clone showed up just a few times. Its antigen remains unidentified. Broader study findings: Most TCR beta V segments were productive about 87% or about 30% of the time in an earlier analysis. Reported performance of the classifier showed diagnosis of cytomegalovirus status with high specificity and sensitivity.

The receptor was derived from a man aged 50-59 years in good health and CMV-seropositive. The chain joins TRBV2 to TRBJ2-5; D remains unclear. Material for sequencing was PBMCs. CDR3 DNA: TGTGCCAGCTGCTTGAGGTTTGGCGGCGCAGAGACCCAGTACTTC. This codes for CASCLRFGGAETQYF.